This passage covers 12 T cell receptor beta chains from one sample sequenced in a study of blood T cell repertoires in COVID-19. Method: immunoSEQ multiplex PCR; TCRdb's copy keeps in-frame clones and lacks some. The top ten clones hold 9.4% of a sample with 280,000 or so clones, roughly 86% of them seen once. The sequenced sample consisted of peripheral blood. These receptor sequences come from a man aged 18 to 29 with active or convalescent COVID-19.

The chain links TRBV16 to TRBJ1-1; 9 positions match TRBD1. The V gene's germline CDR1 is KGHSY and CDR2 FQNENV. The J segment lost 5 bases and the V segment lost 6 bases, leaving 1 base of the junction unmatched. The CDR3 is 12 amino acids. CDR3 sequence: CASRGQGTEAFF. CDR3 coding DNA: TGTGCCAGCAGAGGACAGGGGACTGAAGCTTTCTTT.

CDR3 sequence reads: CASSEGQGGSYEQYF. The CDR3 DNA reads as TGTGCCAGCAGTGAAGGGCAGGGAGGCTCCTACGAGCAGTACTTC. The rearrangement joins TRBV2 to TRBJ2-7, with D tentatively TRBD2 (6 bases). The V gene lost 1 base and the J gene lost 0 bases, with 10 bases spanning the gap. CDR3 length: 15 amino acids. CDR1 SNHLY and CDR2 FYNNEI come from the germline V gene. The whole variable domain, filled in from reference TRBV2 and TRBJ2-7, reads EPEVTQTPSHQVTQMGQEVILRCVPISNHLYFYWYRQILGQKVEFLVSFYNNEISEKSEIFDDQFSVERPDGSNFTLKIRSTKLEDSAMYFCASSEGQGGSYEQYFGPGTRLTVT.

V and J are TRBV6-2 or TRBV6-3 and TRBJ2-7; no clear D gene. The CDR3 is made up of 14 amino acids. Trimming took 0 bases from V and 7 from J, leaving 13 bases between them. Germline V lookup: CDR1 MNHEY, CDR2 SVGEGT. CDR3: CASSYSSRSSEQYF. CDR3 coding DNA: TGTGCCAGCAGTTACTCCTCCCGGAGCTCTGAGCAGTACTTC.

V and J are TRBV3-1 (or the pseudogene TRBV3-2) and TRBJ2-4; maybe TRBD2 (5 bases). V was trimmed by 6 bases and J by 6 bases, leaving 18 bases between them. This CDR3 comprises 15 residues. Germline V gene sequence: CDR1 LGHDT, CDR2 YNNKEL (reference sequence). CDR3 nucleotide sequence: TGTGCCAGCAGTGAGCGGTGGCAAGATCTAAACATTCAGTACTTC. It specifies CASSERWQDLNIQYF.

This rearrangement joins TRBV11-1 to TRBJ2-7; a possible D gene is TRBD1 (6 bases). Per germline, CDR1 SGHAT and CDR2 FQDESV (reference sequence). With 6 bases removed from V and 3 bases from J, the gap between germline ends came to 15 bases. The CDR3 loop spans 14 amino acids. CDR3 sequence: CASRQTGSYYEQYF. The CDR3 DNA sequence: TGTGCCAGCAGGCAAACAGGGTCGTACTACGAGCAGTACTTC.

The V gene is TRBV6-2 or TRBV6-3, the J gene TRBJ1-2; 8 nucleotides agree with TRBD1. The CDR3 is made up of 13 amino acids. J lost 7 bases, V lost 2 bases, and 3 bases had no gene match. CDR1 is MNHEY, CDR2 SVGEGT, per germline. CDR3 residues: CASSYVRGPGYTF. The CDR3 coding sequence is TGTGCCAGCAGTTACGTCAGGGGGCCTGGCTACACCTTC.

V and J are TRBV2 and TRBJ1-4; D is uncertain. Between the trimmed V and J ends, which lost 3 bases and 8 bases, there was a span of 10 bases. The CDR3 is made up of 13 amino acids. Germline CDR1 SNHLY, CDR2 FYNNEI. CDR3 in DNA: TGTGCCAGCAGTGATCGGTTTTGGGAAAAACTGTTTTTT. Encoded protein: CASSDRFWEKLFF.

V gene TRBV19 combines with J gene TRBJ2-1; D is perhaps TRBD1 (6 bases). The CDR3 has 15 residues. Germline V gene data show CDR1 as LNHDA and CDR2 as SQIVND (reference sequence). V lost 3 bases, J lost 6 bases, and 15 bases lay in between. Written as DNA, the CDR3 is TGTGCCAGTAGTATCGCCCTGGGGGCCTCCAATGAGCAGTTCTTC. Encoded protein: CASSIALGASNEQFF.

The chain recombines TRBV7-8 with TRBJ1-5, with a weak D call TRBD1 (6 bases). The CDR3 extends over 15 amino acids. From germline, CDR1 is SGHVS and CDR2 FQNEAQ. The V end lost 5 bases, the J end lost 3 bases, and 14 bases lay between the germline ends. The CDR3 here is CASSAQGGNNQPQHF. Written as DNA, the CDR3 is TGTGCCAGCAGCGCCCAAGGGGGTAACAATCAGCCCCAGCATTTT.

The CDR3 sequence: CATSRDGYGYTF. CDR3 coding DNA: TGTGCCACCAGCAGAGACGGCTATGGCTACACCTTC. The V call is TRBV15, the J call TRBJ1-2; no clear D gene. Between the trimmed V and J ends, which lost 0 bases and 4 bases, there was a span of 3 bases. Germline V lookup: CDR1 LNHNV, CDR2 YYDKDF (reference sequence). The CDR3 contains 12 residues.

The chain links TRBV19 to TRBJ2-1, with a tentative D call TRBD1 (5 bases). The V end lost 11 bases, the J end lost 0 bases, and 14 bases lay between the germline ends. Germline CDR1 and CDR2: LNHDA and SQIVND (reference sequence). The CDR3 length is 14 residues. The CDR3 sequence is CASTLQGSYNEQFF. The CDR3 coding sequence is TGTGCCTCAACCCTTCAGGGCTCCTACAATGAGCAGTTCTTC.

The CDR3 here is CASSSLAGPYNEQFF. Written as DNA, the CDR3 is TGTGCCAGCAGTTCCCTCGCAGGGCCTTACAATGAGCAGTTCTTC. J is TRBJ2-1 and V is TRBV6-2 or TRBV6-3, with D perhaps matching TRBD1 (5 bases). The germline V gene encodes CDR1 MNHEY and CDR2 SVGEGT. Trimming cost V 4 bases and J 4 bases, with 14 bases left between them. The CDR3 contains 15 residues.